Shown below are 3 T cell receptor beta chains from a single sample sequenced in a study of T-cell reconstitution after alpha-beta-depleted transplantation in children. Unique molecular identifiers were incorporated when the TCRbeta library was constructed. TCRdb re-derived calls from the PCR reads in MiXCR, one entry per CDR3 protein. Of hundreds of thousands of distinct CDR3 sequences in the sample, roughly 15% were seen once. The specimen comprised PBMCs from the stem cell graft donor, sampled from the stem cell graft. These receptors were obtained from a human donor who donated a stem cell graft to a child with acute myeloid leukemia.

The chain has TRBV24-1 and TRBJ2-1, with TRBD2 identical over 11 bases. J was trimmed by 4 bases and V by 2 bases; bases with no gene match: 3. CDR3 length equals 16 residues. Per germline, CDR1 KGHDR and CDR2 SFDVKD. The CDR3 sequence: CATSDSTSGDYNEQFF. CDR3 bases: TGTGCCACCAGTGATTCGACTAGCGGGGATTACAATGAGCAGTTCTTC.

This clonotype was seen a handful of times. The rearrangement links TRBV20-1 to TRBJ2-2, with D hard to call. Germline V gene lookup returns CDR1 DFQATT and CDR2 SNEGSKA (reference sequence). The germline V and J ends were trimmed by 0 bases and 5 bases, with 7 bases remaining between them. The CDR3 has 13 residues. CDR3 sequence (DNA): TGCAGTGCTAGAGATATAGGGACCGGGGAGCTGTTTTTT. Its translation: CSARDIGTGELFF.

This clonotype turned up a few times. This chain links TRBV6-2 or TRBV6-3 with TRBJ2-1; no definite D call. Germline assignment: CDR1 MNHEY and CDR2 SVGEGT. The CDR3 contains 14 residues. The ends were cut back, 6 bases at V and 5 bases at J, with 14 bases in the middle. This chain's CDR3 is CASSRPVIHNEQFF. The DNA for the CDR3 is TGTGCCAGCAGCCGACCCGTAATACACAATGAGCAGTTCTTC.